These 29 T cell receptor beta chains came from one sample sequenced in a study of shared clonotypes between healthy human individuals. Only in-frame clones appear in the TCRdb table, and some are missing; sequencing was by immunoSEQ multiplex PCR. Of approximately 2.5 million clones in the sample, more than 90% were seen once. The specimen sequenced was naive CD4+ T cells sorted from blood. Subset here: CD45RA+ positively selected. These receptor sequences come from a young man in good health.

The rearrangement joins TRBV15 to TRBJ1-4; possible D gene TRBD1, 5 bases. V gave up 4 bases and J gave up 6 bases, with 21 bases separating them. The CDR3 totals 17 residues. Germline CDR1 reads LNHNV; CDR2 reads YYDKDF (reference sequence). The CDR3 loop reads CATSTRWAPRGHEKLFF. The CDR3 DNA reads as TGTGCCACCAGCACCCGATGGGCCCCAAGGGGCCATGAAAAACTGTTTTTT. The complete variable domain, with remaining parts taken from reference TRBV15 and TRBJ1-4, reads DAMVIQNPRYQVTQFGKPVTLSCSQTLNHNVMYWYQQKSSQAPKLLFHYYDKDFNNEADTPDNFQSRRPNTSFCFLDIRSPGLGDTAMYLCATSTRWAPRGHEKLFFGSGTQLSVL.

The J gene is TRBJ2-3, the V gene TRBV19; D uncertain. V lost 5 bases to trimming and J lost 6 bases, with 18 bases between them. Germline assignment: CDR1 LNHDA and CDR2 SQIVND (reference sequence). The CDR3 totals 15 residues. The CDR3 coding sequence is TGTGCCAGTAGTTTTTTGCGGTCGGTGGAGGATACGCAGTATTTT. It translates to CASSFLRSVEDTQYF.

V usage is TRBV9 and J usage is TRBJ2-7, with TRBD1 as a possible D gene (6 bases). The germline V gene encodes CDR1 SGDLS and CDR2 YYNGEE. Trimming cost V 0 bases and J 6 bases, with 10 bases left between them. The CDR3 has 13 residues. CDR3 sequence reads: CASSVDREGEQYF. DNA for the CDR3: TGTGCCAGCAGCGTAGACAGGGAAGGCGAGCAGTACTTC. Full variable domain (missing parts from reference TRBV9 and TRBJ2-7): DSGVTQTPKHLITATGQRVTLRCSPRSGDLSVYWYQQSLDQGLQFLIQYYNGEERAKGNILERFSAQQFPDLHSELNLSSLELGDSALYFCASSVDREGEQYFGPGTRLTVT.

This rearrangement joins TRBV7-2 to TRBJ2-7; the D call may be TRBD1 or TRBD2 (5 bases each). The CDR3 runs 16 residues. Trimming removed 5 bases from V and 5 bases from J, with 22 bases in between. In germline, CDR1 is SGHTA, CDR2 FQGNSA. CDR3 nucleotides: TGTGCCAGCAGCCCCCGATGGGGTGGGGGAACAAACGAGCAGTACTTC. This gives the protein CASSPRWGGGTNEQYF.

This clone occurred a few times. The chain has TRBV5-4 and TRBJ1-1, with 9 bases fitting TRBD1. CDR3 length: 13 residues. Germline V gene lookup returns CDR1 SGHNT and CDR2 YYREEE (reference sequence). Trimming removed 0 bases from V and 8 bases from J; junction bases left unmatched: 2. The CDR3 coding sequence is TGTGCCAGCAGCTTGGGGGACAGGGTCGAAGCTTTCTTT. It encodes CASSLGDRVEAFF.

V and J are TRBV5-6 and TRBJ2-1; 8 bases are a match to TRBD2. V was pared by 4 bases and J by 0 bases, with 9 bases of the junction left unmatched. Per the germline V gene, CDR1 is SGHDT and CDR2 is YYEEEE. This CDR3 region has 17 residues. The CDR3 loop reads CASSLATGGGSYNEQFF. The CDR3 coding sequence is TGTGCCAGCAGCCTCGCGACGGGAGGGGGCTCCTACAATGAGCAGTTCTTC.

The chain joins TRBV9 to TRBJ1-1; no clear D. CDR3 length: 14 residues. V was shortened by 1 base and J by 0 bases, with 7 bases between the two germline ends. The germline gives CDR1 SGDLS, CDR2 YYNGEE. CDR3 in amino acids: CASSVYGMNTEAFF. The CDR3 DNA follows: TGTGCCAGCAGCGTATATGGGATGAACACTGAAGCTTTCTTT.

The CDR3 region is CASSYRGAGEQYF. In DNA, the CDR3 is TGTGCCAGCAGTTACAGGGGGGCAGGGGAGCAGTACTTC. The chain carries TRBV6-6 and TRBJ2-7, with D possibly called TRBD1 or TRBD2 (6 bases each). The CDR3 runs 13 residues. Per the germline V gene, CDR1 is MNHNY and CDR2 is SVGAGI (reference sequence). With 2 bases removed from V and 7 bases from J, the gap between germline ends came to 12 bases.

The V and J genes are TRBV7-2 and TRBJ2-5; D ambiguous. V was pared by 5 bases and J by 5 bases, with 15 bases between. The germline V gene encodes CDR1 SGHTA and CDR2 FQGNSA. This CDR3 is 14 amino acids long. CDR3 nucleotides: TGTGCCAGCAGCGAGGAACCAACCGGGGAGACCCAGTACTTC. Encoded protein: CASSEEPTGETQYF.

The chain uses TRBV7-6 and TRBJ1-4; TRBD1 aligns across 8 bases. The V and J ends lost 5 bases and 8 bases, in that order; junction bases with no gene match: 16. Per germline, CDR1 SGHVS and CDR2 FNYEAQ. This CDR3 comprises 17 residues. The chain's CDR3 is CASSPSGTGGNREKLFF. The CDR3 nucleotides are TGTGCCAGCAGCCCCTCCGGGACAGGCGGAAATAGGGAAAAACTGTTTTTT.

The chain joins TRBV7-2 to TRBJ2-5, with D hard to call. V was trimmed by 4 bases and J by 0 bases, leaving 9 bases between them. The germline V gene has CDR1 SGHTA and CDR2 FQGNSA. The CDR3 is made up of 14 amino acids. The CDR3 spells CASSSSYNQETQYF. The DNA of the CDR3 is TGTGCCAGCAGCTCGAGCTACAACCAAGAGACCCAGTACTTC.

The chain is built from TRBV27 and TRBJ1-1; 11 bases map to TRBD1. The V gene's germline CDR1 is MNHEY and CDR2 SMNVEV (reference sequence). V dropped 4 bases and J dropped 10; count of bases not matched to a gene: 8. The CDR3 is made up of 14 amino acids. CDR3 DNA sequence: TGTGCCAGCAGTTCTACCGGGACAGGGGGTGGAGCTTTCTTT. Translation: CASSSTGTGGGAFF.

This chain uses TRBV2 with TRBJ2-1; D gene ambiguous. The germline gives CDR1 SNHLY, CDR2 FYNNEI. The CDR3 spans 13 residues. The V and J ends lost 2 bases and 3 bases respectively, with 5 bases between them. CDR3 protein: CASSEWDYNEQFF. The CDR3 DNA sequence: TGTGCCAGCAGTGAATGGGACTACAATGAGCAGTTCTTC.

This chain joins TRBV11-2 and TRBJ2-1; maybe TRBD2 (6 bases). This CDR3 has 15 residues. Looked up from germline, CDR1 is SGHAT and CDR2 is FQNNGV. Trimming took 1 base from V and 3 from J, leaving 10 bases between them. CDR3 loop: CASSLAPGDYNEQFF. Here the CDR3 DNA reads TGTGCCAGCAGCTTAGCCCCGGGAGACTACAATGAGCAGTTCTTC.

The chain combines TRBV10-1 with TRBJ1-5; D gene uncertain. The CDR3 is 17 residues long. The V gene's germline CDR1 is WNHNN and CDR2 SYGVQD (reference sequence). With 3 bases removed from V and 5 bases from J, the gap between germline ends came to 20 bases. CDR3 loop: CASSERALPSEDQPQHF. The CDR3 DNA reads as TGCGCCAGCAGTGAAAGGGCCCTGCCGAGTGAAGATCAGCCCCAGCATTTT.

The chain employs TRBV2 and TRBJ2-1; 14 positions match TRBD2. J was trimmed by 7 bases and V by 6 bases; bases with no gene match: 8. The CDR3 has 16 amino acids. Looked up from germline, CDR1 is SNHLY and CDR2 is FYNNEI. The CDR3 nucleotides read TGTGCCAGCAGGCGACTAGCGGGAGGGGGTAGGAATGAGCAGTTCTTC. It translates to CASRRLAGGGRNEQFF.

The chain joins TRBV28 to TRBJ1-2, with 10 bases that match TRBD1. V shed 5 bases and J 6 bases; nucleotides not matched to a gene: 9. The germline V gene has CDR1 MDHEN and CDR2 SYDVKM. This CDR3 has 15 amino acids. The CDR3 region is CASSPGTGARDGYTF. CDR3 nucleotides: TGTGCCAGCAGTCCCGGGACAGGGGCAAGGGATGGCTACACCTTC.

The chain uses TRBV4-2 and TRBJ1-2; the match to TRBD1 covers 10 bases. The V segment lost 0 bases and the J segment 14 bases; nucleotides outside the gene matches: 12. CDR1 and CDR2 from the germline V gene are LGHNA and YNFKEQ. CDR3 length equals 15 residues. The CDR3 region has the DNA TGTGCCAGCAGCCAAGAGGGACAGGGGACGGGGGCTAGTACCTTC. It codes for CASSQEGQGTGASTF.

Details on this clone: Distinct nucleotide sequences in the sample also encode this CDR3. The V gene is TRBV7-2, the J gene TRBJ2-5, with 16 bases that match TRBD2. V gave up 5 bases and J gave up 2 bases; unmatched junction bases: 2. This CDR3 is built from 16 residues. The germline gives CDR1 SGHTA, CDR2 FQGNSA. The CDR3 nucleotides are TGTGCCAGCAGCGCGGGACTAGCGGGAGGGCAAGAGACCCAGTACTTC. Its translation is CASSAGLAGGQETQYF. The variable domain in full, with the rest retrieved from reference TRBV7-2 and TRBJ2-5, is GAGVSQSPSNKVTEKGKDVELRCDPISGHTALYWYRQSLGQGLEFLIYFQGNSAPDKSGLPSDRFSAERTGGSVSTLTIQRTQQEDSAVYLCASSAGLAGGQETQYFGPGTRLLVL.

This clone was recorded once. The chain combines TRBV27 with TRBJ2-4, with 7 bases that match TRBD1. With V trimmed by 4 bases and J by 5 bases, 11 bases remained unmatched. Germline CDR1 and CDR2: MNHEY and SMNVEV (reference sequence). The CDR3 extends over 16 amino acids. CDR3 in DNA: TGTGCCAGCAGTTCACCCTCCCGGGACAGAGAAAACATTCAGTACTTC. Translating gives CASSSPSRDRENIQYF.

The V gene is TRBV7-9, the J gene TRBJ2-3; 8 nucleotides match TRBD2. Trimming took 5 bases from V and 0 from J; bases not matched to a gene: 4. CDR1 and CDR2 from the germline V gene are SEHNR and FQNEAQ (reference sequence). The length of the CDR3 is 15 residues. The CDR3 reads CASSEGLGSTDTQYF. Written as DNA, the CDR3 is TGTGCCAGCAGCGAGGGACTAGGGAGCACAGATACGCAGTATTTT.

This clone was observed a single time. The V and J genes are TRBV6-4 and TRBJ1-6; 8 nucleotides agree with TRBD1. V trimming: 10 bases; J trimming: 9 bases; junction bases outside the gene matches: 14. Germline loops: CDR1 MRHNA, CDR2 SNTAGT. The CDR3 extends over 15 amino acids. The CDR3 sequence is CATVPIRDRSSPLHF. Written as DNA, the CDR3 is TGTGCCACCGTCCCAATCCGGGACAGGAGTTCACCCCTCCACTTT.

The chain joins TRBV5-6 to TRBJ1-2, with 7 bases identical to TRBD1. After removal of 4 bases from V and 6 bases from J, the junction contained 9 bases not matched to a gene. From germline, CDR1 is SGHDT and CDR2 YYEEEE. The CDR3 totals 14 residues. In nucleotides, the CDR3 is TGTGCCAGCAGCCCAGGGGAGGGGGCGAATGGCTACACCTTC. It is translated as CASSPGEGANGYTF.

The chain recombines TRBV19 with TRBJ2-3, with 7 bases identical to TRBD1. This CDR3 spans 13 amino acids. Germline loops: CDR1 LNHDA, CDR2 SQIVND (reference sequence). V gave up 4 bases and J gave up 7 bases; unmatched junction bases: 5. The CDR3 bases are TGTGCCAGTAGTAGCCGACAGGGAAATACGCAGTATTTT. It specifies CASSSRQGNTQYF.

The genes are TRBV11-2 and TRBJ2-2; a weak D match, TRBD2 (5 bases). The CDR3 length is 14 residues. The V and J ends lost 6 bases and 5 bases respectively, with 13 bases between them. Germline V lookup: CDR1 SGHAT, CDR2 FQNNGV. CDR3 DNA: TGTGCCAGCAGACCGGGTACTAGTACCGGGGAGCTGTTTTTT. Protein: CASRPGTSTGELFF.

This chain connects TRBV5-4 to TRBJ1-4, with D uncertain. Trimming took off 0 bases at V and 5 bases at J, with 8 bases between the two ends. CDR1 and CDR2 (germline): SGHNT, YYREEE (reference sequence). The CDR3 length is 14 residues. For the CDR3, the DNA is TGTGCCAGCAGCTTGGTCCCCGTGAATGAAAAACTGTTTTTT. It specifies CASSLVPVNEKLFF. Full variable domain (rest looked up from reference TRBV5-4 and TRBJ1-4): ETGVTQSPTHLIKTRGQQVTLRCSSQSGHNTVSWYQQALGQGPQFIFQYYREEENGRGNFPPRFSGLQFPNYSSELNVNALELDDSALYLCASSLVPVNEKLFFGSGTQLSVL.

The gene calls are TRBV28 and TRBJ2-7; D is unclear. CDR1 and CDR2 (germline): MDHEN, SYDVKM. The V end was cut by 3 bases, the J end by 0 bases, with 12 bases between. The CDR3 contains 15 residues. As DNA, the CDR3 is TGTGCCAGCAGTTTGGAGTCTACCTACTCCTACGAGCAGTACTTC. Residues: CASSLESTYSYEQYF.

The chain is built from TRBV9 and TRBJ1-4; 7 bases map to TRBD1. Unmatched junction bases numbered 6, after V lost 5 bases and J lost 8 bases. The CDR3 consists of 13 residues. Germline V gene sequence: CDR1 SGDLS, CDR2 YYNGEE. The CDR3 DNA sequence: TGTGCCAGCAGTAAAGGGGGCATGGAAAAACTGTTTTTT. Translated: CASSKGGMEKLFF.

In regard to this clone: The sample holds other DNA sequences that translate to the same CDR3. This chain connects TRBV5-1 to TRBJ2-3; TRBD1 is a possible D gene (6 bases). CDR3 length: 14 residues. From germline, CDR1 is SGHRS and CDR2 YFSETQ. V lost 4 bases and J lost 0, with 9 bases in between. The CDR3 spells CASSPGESTDTQYF. The CDR3 DNA reads as TGCGCCAGCAGCCCAGGGGAGAGCACAGATACGCAGTATTTT.